This T cell receptor (beta chain) was identified during a study of radiotherapy plus CTLA-4 blockade in lung cancer. The wider study: Overall, 15% to 20% of patients showed an objective response, while about 30% attained disease control.

Ipilimumab-mediated CTLA-4 blockade plus focal radiation was given to patients having chemo-refractory metastatic non-small-cell lung cancer. This table comes from immunoSEQ multiplex PCR, and its TCRdb copy is limited to in-frame clones, with some not included. The sample gives about 97,000 clones, 60% to 75% of which show up once; approximately 2.8% is in the top ten. With 3 bases clipped from V and 6 bases from J, the junction kept 16 bases outside the gene matches. The CDR3 runs to 18 residues. Per the germline V gene, CDR1 is LNHDA and CDR2 is SQIVND (reference sequence). The study's findings and limits: Blood saw expansion of tumor-derived TCR clones after radiotherapy plus ipilimumab.

With regard to this clone: Its antigen is unknown.

The rearrangement joins TRBV19 to TRBJ2-1; TRBD2 agrees at 8 bases. The sequence came from a human donor with non-small cell lung cancer who had a partial response to radiotherapy plus ipilimumab. Some clones in this sample may be carry-over from other donors' samples. Sample: peripheral blood, taken from a patient treated with radiotherapy plus ipilimumab. The CDR3 DNA is TGTGCCAGTAGTATCGTTAGACCGGGACTAGTTTTTTTCAATGAGCAGTTCTTC. Its translation: CASSIVRPGLVFFNEQFF.